The entry below describes one T cell receptor (beta chain). Per the original methods: Estimates of nucleated cell counts were drawn from the amplification of reference gene primers. Here immunoSEQ multiplex PCR was the method, and the copy in TCRdb shows in-frame clones only, minus some. Clone size and the V and J calls come from that table; the DNA yielded D and trimming. The sample lists under 300,000 clones, around 90% occurring once. This sample was taken from a study of blood T cell repertoires in COVID-19. Cohorts were assigned according to the clinical history that participants reported. The ends lost 6 bases at V and 0 bases at J; junction bases unmatched: 4. The CDR3 covers 15 residues. The germline V gene encodes CDR1 LNHDA and CDR2 SQIVND (reference sequence).

The chain uses TRBV19 and TRBJ1-3; 8 nucleotides agree with TRBD1. Input material: PBMCs or T cells enriched from blood (not recorded which). This TCR was recovered from a woman between 35 and 50 years old with acute COVID-19. The CDR3 region is CASRRQGSSGNTIYF. CDR3 DNA sequence: TGTGCCAGTAGAAGACAGGGGAGCTCTGGAAACACCATATATTTT.